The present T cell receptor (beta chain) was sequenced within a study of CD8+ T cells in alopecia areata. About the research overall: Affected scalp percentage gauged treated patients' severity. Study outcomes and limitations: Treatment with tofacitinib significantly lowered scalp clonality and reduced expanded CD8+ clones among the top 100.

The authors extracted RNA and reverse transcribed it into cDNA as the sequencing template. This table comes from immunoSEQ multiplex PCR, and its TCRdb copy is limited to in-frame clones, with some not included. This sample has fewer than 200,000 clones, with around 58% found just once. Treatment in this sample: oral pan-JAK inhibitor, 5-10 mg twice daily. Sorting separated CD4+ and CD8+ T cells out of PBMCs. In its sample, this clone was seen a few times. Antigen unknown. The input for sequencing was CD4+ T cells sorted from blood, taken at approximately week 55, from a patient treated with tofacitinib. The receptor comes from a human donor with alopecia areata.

CDR3 in amino acids: CASSGLRGTYEQYF. The CDR3 DNA sequence: TGTGCCAGCAGTGGGTTAAGGGGGACCTACGAGCAGTACTTC. The gene calls are TRBV2 and TRBJ2-7; D perhaps matches TRBD1 (6 bases). CDR3 length equals 14 residues. Trimming took off 4 bases at V and 2 bases at J, with 12 bases between the two ends. CDR1 SNHLY and CDR2 FYNNEI come from the germline V gene.